This passage covers 29 T cell receptor beta chains from one sample sequenced in a study of blood T cell repertoires in COVID-19. Here immunoSEQ multiplex PCR was the method, and the copy in TCRdb shows in-frame clones only, minus some. Of approximately 92,000 clones listed, 85% to 90% are singletons. Sequencing was done on a sample of peripheral blood. Source of these receptors: an older woman in a cohort sampled during active or convalescent COVID-19.

This clone has a single count. The J gene is TRBJ2-7, the V gene TRBV3-1 (or the pseudogene TRBV3-2); D may be TRBD2 (7 bases). Germline V gene lookup returns CDR1 LGHDT and CDR2 YNNKEL (reference sequence). The CDR3 consists of 18 residues. V lost 4 bases and J 4 bases, leaving 26 bases between the germline ends. CDR3 residues: CASSRGSWGRSGTYEQYF. CDR3 bases: TGTGCCAGCAGCCGAGGAAGTTGGGGGCGGAGCGGGACGTACGAGCAGTACTTC.

CDR3 sequence: CASSEGTGGTNYGYTF. The CDR3 DNA sequence: TGTGCCAGCAGTGAAGGAACAGGGGGCACTAACTATGGCTACACCTTC. The chain couples TRBV2 to TRBJ1-2, with 9 nucleotides matching TRBD1. Germline assignment: CDR1 SNHLY and CDR2 FYNNEI. The CDR3 sequence is 16 residues long. The V and J ends lost 1 base and 0 bases, in that order; junction bases with no gene match: 3.

V is TRBV2 and J is TRBJ1-1; 10 nucleotides agree with TRBD1. V lost 6 bases and J lost 5; bases outside the gene matches: 9. Germline CDR1 reads SNHLY; CDR2 reads FYNNEI. There are 15 residues in the CDR3. The CDR3 sequence: CASRRDRGHWTEAFF. Written as DNA, the CDR3 is TGTGCCAGCAGGAGAGACAGGGGGCATTGGACTGAAGCTTTCTTT.

The J gene is TRBJ1-5, the V gene TRBV19; no reliable D call. Germline CDR1 LNHDA, CDR2 SQIVND (reference sequence). The CDR3 is 13 amino acids. Between the trimmed V and J ends, which lost 5 bases and 4 bases, there was a span of 9 bases. Here the CDR3 reads CASSPWENQPQHF. Here the CDR3 DNA reads TGTGCCAGTAGTCCCTGGGAGAATCAGCCCCAGCATTTT.

The CDR3 loop is CASSPSGGSGELFF. The CDR3 DNA is TGTGCCAGCAGCCCCAGCGGAGGGTCCGGGGAGCTGTTTTTT. The genes are TRBV5-6 and TRBJ2-2, with D possibly being TRBD2 (6 bases). This CDR3 has 14 amino acids. In germline, CDR1 is SGHDT, CDR2 YYEEEE. Between the trimmed V and J ends, which lost 4 bases and 6 bases, there was a span of 13 bases.

J is TRBJ1-1 and V is TRBV3-1 (or the pseudogene TRBV3-2), with TRBD1 identical over 9 bases. CDR3 size: 15 residues. Unmatched junction bases numbered 7, after V lost 2 bases and J lost 6 bases. Germline-derived CDR1 and CDR2 are LGHDT and YNNKEL (reference sequence). Here the CDR3 DNA reads TGTGCCAGCAGCCAAACCGGGACAGGGAAGGCTGAAGCTTTCTTT. Its translation: CASSQTGTGKAEAFF.

The gene calls are TRBV10-2 and TRBJ1-5; no clear D. V was trimmed by 4 bases and J by 6 bases, leaving 13 bases between them. CDR1 WSHSY and CDR2 SAAADI come from the germline V gene. This CDR3 has 14 residues. The CDR3 nucleotides are TGCGCCAGCAGTGTAGTGGAGGGCGGTCAGCCCCAGCATTTT. This codes for CASSVVEGGQPQHF.

The J gene is TRBJ1-1, the V gene TRBV5-4; no firm D call. Germline CDR1 reads SGHNT; CDR2 reads YYREEE (reference sequence). The V end was cut by 2 bases, the J end by 2 bases, with 10 bases between. This CDR3 comprises 14 residues. The CDR3 DNA reads TGTGCCAGCAGCTTACCCGGGATAAACACTGAAGCTTTCTTT. Translation gives CASSLPGINTEAFF.

This chain links TRBV5-6 with TRBJ2-4; 10 bases fit TRBD2. CDR3 length: 18 residues. CDR1 is SGHDT, CDR2 YYEEEE, per germline. V lost 4 bases, J lost 3 bases, and 13 bases stayed unmatched. In DNA form, the CDR3 reads TGTGCCAGCAGCCCCCACCCAATAGCGGGAGGCTTCAAAAACATTCAGTACTTC. This sequence encodes CASSPHPIAGGFKNIQYF.

The V gene is TRBV10-1, the J gene TRBJ1-3; D possibly corresponds to TRBD1 (6 bases). Germline assignment: CDR1 WNHNN and CDR2 SYGVQD (reference sequence). The CDR3 totals 13 residues. The V end was cut by 6 bases, the J end by 2 bases, with 8 bases between. CDR3 sequence (DNA): TGCGCCAGCAGCACAGGGACTGGAAACACCATATATTTT. Encoded protein: CASSTGTGNTIYF.

V is TRBV5-1 and J is TRBJ1-1; TRBD1 matches 7 bases. Germline CDR1 SGHRS, CDR2 YFSETQ. CDR3 length: 16 residues. V shed 0 bases and J 3 bases; nucleotides not matched to a gene: 8. The CDR3: CASSLGRITGDTEAFF. For the CDR3, the DNA is TGCGCCAGCAGCTTGGGACGTATAACAGGGGACACTGAAGCTTTCTTT.

This chain connects TRBV10-3 to TRBJ1-5; 7 bases match TRBD1. V gave up 7 bases and J gave up 4 bases; unmatched junction bases: 4. This CDR3 region has 13 residues. The germline gives CDR1 ENHRY, CDR2 SYGVKD. DNA of the CDR3: TGTGCCATCACCTCAGGGGGGAATCAGCCCCAGCATTTT. This codes for CAITSGGNQPQHF.

The chain uses TRBV6-6 and TRBJ2-7, with D unresolved. The CDR3 spans 15 residues. Per the germline V gene, CDR1 is MNHNY and CDR2 is SVGAGI (reference sequence). V lost 6 bases, J lost 6 bases, and 21 bases lay in between. DNA for the CDR3: TGTGCCAGCAGGCCCCTTGGAGTGGATTCATCCGAGCAGTACTTC. Protein sequence: CASRPLGVDSSEQYF.

J is TRBJ1-1 and V is TRBV2; TRBD1 aligns across 8 bases. The J segment lost 1 base and the V segment lost 2 bases, leaving 6 bases of the junction unmatched. Looked up from germline, CDR1 is SNHLY and CDR2 is FYNNEI. This CDR3 is 16 amino acids long. Here the CDR3 DNA reads TGTGCCAGCAGTGAACCGCGGGACAGGCCGAACACTGAAGCTTTCTTT. It translates to CASSEPRDRPNTEAFF.

V and J are TRBV2 and TRBJ1-5, with a tentative D call TRBD1 (5 bases). The CDR3 totals 14 residues. Germline CDR1 and CDR2: SNHLY and FYNNEI. Trimming took off 7 bases at V and 3 bases at J, with 13 bases between the two ends. CDR3 nucleotide sequence: TGTGCCAGCAATAGAAGACAGTACAATCAGCCCCAGCATTTT. Amino acid sequence: CASNRRQYNQPQHF. Full variable domain (remainder filled in from reference TRBV2 and TRBJ1-5): EPEVTQTPSHQVTQMGQEVILRCVPISNHLYFYWYRQILGQKVEFLVSFYNNEISEKSEIFDDQFSVERPDGSNFTLKIRSTKLEDSAMYFCASNRRQYNQPQHFGDGTRLSIL.

The chain joins TRBV11-3 to TRBJ2-1, with TRBD2 matching over 7 bases. Germline V gene lookup returns CDR1 SGHNT and CDR2 YENEEA. V lost 5 bases, J lost 9 bases, and 4 bases stayed unmatched. The CDR3 spans 12 residues. In DNA form, the CDR3 reads TGTGCCAGCAGCCCACCGGGGGGTGAGCAGTTCTTC. Protein: CASSPPGGEQFF.

The V call is TRBV19, the J call TRBJ1-1; maybe TRBD1 (6 bases). The CDR3 is 13 residues long. V lost 3 bases and J lost 3, with 8 bases in between. CDR1 and CDR2 from the germline V gene are LNHDA and SQIVND (reference sequence). CDR3 sequence reads: CASSIHRDTEAFF. Here the CDR3 DNA reads TGTGCCAGTAGTATTCACAGGGACACTGAAGCTTTCTTT. Drawing the rest from reference TRBV19 and TRBJ1-1, the complete variable domain is DGGITQSPKYLFRKEGQNVTLSCEQNLNHDAMYWYRQDPGQGLRLIYYSQIVNDFQKGDIAEGYSVSREKKESFPLTVTSAQKNPTAFYLCASSIHRDTEAFFGQGTRLTVV.

The DNA for the CDR3 is TGTGCCAGCTCACCACCTTTGAGGGGACTTGGGACTGAAGCTTTCTTT. Translation gives CASSPPLRGLGTEAFF. J is TRBJ1-1 and V is TRBV18; weak D call: TRBD1 (5 bases). The V end lost 0 bases, the J end lost 5 bases, and 16 bases lay between the germline ends. Germline V gives CDR1 KGHSH, CDR2 LQKENI. The CDR3 has 16 amino acids.

V gene TRBV19 combines with J gene TRBJ1-3; tentatively, D is TRBD1 (6 bases). Per germline, CDR1 LNHDA and CDR2 SQIVND (reference sequence). The V end lost 5 bases, the J end lost 0 bases, and 17 bases lay between the germline ends. The CDR3 runs 17 residues. CDR3 bases: TGTGCCAGTAGTCGCGTGGGACAAACTCTCTCTGGAAACACCATATATTTT. Its translation is CASSRVGQTLSGNTIYF.

This sequence joins TRBV4-2 and TRBJ2-3, with D maybe TRBD1 (5 bases). CDR3 size: 17 residues. Per the germline V gene, CDR1 is LGHNA and CDR2 is YNFKEQ. The germline V and J ends were trimmed by 0 bases and 5 bases, with 18 bases remaining between them. This CDR3 is CASSQDRPRQKGDTQYF. CDR3 nucleotides: TGTGCCAGCAGCCAAGATAGACCACGACAGAAAGGAGATACGCAGTATTTT.

The chain links TRBV5-4 to TRBJ1-2; D not resolved. Between the trimmed V and J ends, which lost 2 bases and 8 bases, there was a span of 16 bases. The CDR3 loop spans 14 amino acids. Germline values: CDR1 SGHNT, CDR2 YYREEE (reference sequence). CDR3 loop: CASSLVGISGGYTF. The DNA for the CDR3 is TGTGCCAGCAGCTTAGTCGGAATTTCGGGGGGCTACACCTTC. The variable domain in full, completed from reference TRBV5-4 and TRBJ1-2, reads ETGVTQSPTHLIKTRGQQVTLRCSSQSGHNTVSWYQQALGQGPQFIFQYYREEENGRGNFPPRFSGLQFPNYSSELNVNALELDDSALYLCASSLVGISGGYTFGSGTRLTVV.

V usage is TRBV28 and J usage is TRBJ1-2; D might be TRBD1 (5 bases). V shed 3 bases and J shed 8 bases, with 10 bases lying between them. The CDR3 spans 12 residues. From germline, CDR1 is MDHEN and CDR2 SYDVKM. Written as DNA, the CDR3 is TGTGCCAGCAGTTTTCAAGGGGAAGGCTACACCTTC. Protein: CASSFQGEGYTF.

The V gene is TRBV7-8, the J gene TRBJ1-3, with unresolved D. The germline gives CDR1 SGHVS, CDR2 FQNEAQ. V was trimmed by 5 bases and J by 4 bases, leaving 15 bases between them. The CDR3 totals 15 residues. The CDR3 bases are TGTGCCAGCAGCACTATGGTCGGGGTCGGAAACACCATATATTTT. It encodes CASSTMVGVGNTIYF. The entire variable domain, with the rest obtained from reference TRBV7-8 and TRBJ1-3, is as follows: GAGVSQSPRYKVAKRGQDVALRCDPISGHVSLFWYQQALGQGPEFLTYFQNEAQLDKSGLPSDRFFAERPEGSVSTLKIQRTQQEDSAVYLCASSTMVGVGNTIYFGEGSWLTVV.

V gene TRBV27 combines with J gene TRBJ1-6; D not resolved. The CDR3 runs 13 residues. Trimming stripped 3 bases from V and 5 bases from J, with 5 bases between. From germline, CDR1 is MNHEY and CDR2 SMNVEV (reference sequence). The chain's CDR3 is CASSLRDNSPLHF. DNA of the CDR3: TGTGCCAGCAGTTTGAGGGATAATTCACCCCTCCACTTT.

The J gene is TRBJ1-4, the V gene TRBV15; D is unresolved. V lost 6 bases, J lost 8 bases, and 16 bases lay in between. The germline CDR1 and CDR2 sequences are LNHNV and YYDKDF (reference sequence). The CDR3 runs 14 residues. Here the CDR3 DNA reads TGTGCCACCAGTAACCCTAGCAGGCTCGAAAAACTGTTTTTT. Protein: CATSNPSRLEKLFF.

The chain couples TRBV4-1 to TRBJ2-3, with TRBD1 identical over 9 bases. V trimming: 4 bases; J trimming: 1 base; junction bases outside the gene matches: 9. This CDR3 region has 17 residues. CDR1 and CDR2 (germline): MGHRA, YSYEKL. The CDR3 loop is CASSPRRGQGRTDTQYF. CDR3 sequence (DNA): TGCGCCAGCAGCCCCAGAAGGGGACAGGGACGCACAGATACGCAGTATTTT.

The table lists this clone with a few counts. The chain joins TRBV2 to TRBJ2-7; 10 nucleotides match TRBD1. This CDR3 has 14 amino acids. From germline, CDR1 is SNHLY and CDR2 FYNNEI. V lost 2 bases and J lost 6; bases outside the gene matches: 4. The CDR3 loop reads CASSERQGAFEQYF. The DNA for the CDR3 is TGTGCCAGCAGTGAACGACAGGGGGCGTTCGAGCAGTACTTC.

This clone was seen once. The chain recombines TRBV7-3 with TRBJ2-3, with TRBD1 matching over 9 bases. CDR1 is SGHTA and CDR2 is FQGTGA in the germline V gene. J lost 4 bases, V lost 4 bases, and 9 bases had no gene match. The CDR3 is made up of 16 amino acids. In nucleotides, the CDR3 is TGTGCCAGCAGCTCCTCGAAACAGGGGGCTGCAGATACGCAGTATTTT. Protein product: CASSSSKQGAADTQYF. Full variable domain (remainder filled in from reference TRBV7-3 and TRBJ2-3): GAGVSQTPSNKVTEKGKYVELRCDPISGHTALYWYRQSLGQGPEFLIYFQGTGAADDSGLPNDRFFAVRPEGSVSTLKIQRTERGDSAVYLCASSSSKQGAADTQYFGPGTRLTVL.

J is TRBJ2-3 and V is TRBV18; D may be TRBD2 (5 bases). This CDR3 has 15 amino acids. Trimming left V 1 base short and J 1 base short, with 9 bases between. Germline V gene lookup returns CDR1 KGHSH and CDR2 LQKENI. As DNA, the CDR3 is TGTGCCAGCTCACCACGGCTAGCTGGCACAGATACGCAGTATTTT. This codes for CASSPRLAGTDTQYF.